This record concerns one T cell receptor beta chain sequence. What it binds is not known. This sample stems from a study of T cells in localized non-small cell lung cancer. Study observations and caveats: Compared with tumor, uninvolved adjacent lung displayed greater T cell clonality, ranking highest overall. An association was observed between higher blood T cell density and longer overall survival.

Profiling relied on immunoSEQ multiplex PCR, and the TCRdb table lists in-frame clones only, not all of them. The top ten clones hold 7.9% of a sample with around 35,000 clones, approximately 93% of them seen once. This receptor was taken from a female donor aged 60 or older with stage I lung adenocarcinoma. The sequencing here drew on peripheral blood, taken before any cancer treatment.

The CDR3 here is CASSYQQGIGTYEQYF. The CDR3, as DNA: TGTGCCAGCAGTTACCAACAGGGCATAGGAACCTACGAGCAGTACTTC. J is TRBJ2-7 and V is TRBV6-5; TRBD1 might be the D (6 bases). Trimming removed 2 bases at V and 2 bases at J, with 16 bases between. The CDR3 loop spans 16 amino acids. From germline, CDR1 is MNHEY and CDR2 SVGAGI.